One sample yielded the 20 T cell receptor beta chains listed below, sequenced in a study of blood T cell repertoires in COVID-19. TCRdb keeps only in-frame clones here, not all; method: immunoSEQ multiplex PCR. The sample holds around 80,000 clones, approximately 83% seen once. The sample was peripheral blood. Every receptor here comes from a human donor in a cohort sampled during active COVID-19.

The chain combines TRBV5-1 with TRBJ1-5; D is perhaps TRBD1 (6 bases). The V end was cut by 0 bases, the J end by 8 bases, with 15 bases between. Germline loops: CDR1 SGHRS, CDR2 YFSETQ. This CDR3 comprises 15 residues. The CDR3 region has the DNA TGCGCCAGCAGCTTGGCCGGGACACCCGGGGAGCCCCAGCATTTT. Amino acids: CASSLAGTPGEPQHF.

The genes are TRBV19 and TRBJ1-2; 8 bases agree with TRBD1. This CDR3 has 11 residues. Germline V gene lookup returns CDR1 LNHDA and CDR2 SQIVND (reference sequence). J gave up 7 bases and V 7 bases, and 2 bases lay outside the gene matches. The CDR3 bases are TGTGCCAGTACCGACAGGGGTGGCTACACCTTC. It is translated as CASTDRGGYTF.

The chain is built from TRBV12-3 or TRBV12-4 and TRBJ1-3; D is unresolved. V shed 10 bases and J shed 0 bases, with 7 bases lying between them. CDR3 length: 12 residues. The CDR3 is CATSRSGNTIYF. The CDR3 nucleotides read TGTGCCACCAGCCGCTCTGGAAACACCATATATTTT.

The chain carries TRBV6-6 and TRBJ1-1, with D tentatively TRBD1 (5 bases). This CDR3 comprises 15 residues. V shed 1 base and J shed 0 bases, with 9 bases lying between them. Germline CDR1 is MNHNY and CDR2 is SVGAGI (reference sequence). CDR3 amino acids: CASSYLGGMNTEAFF. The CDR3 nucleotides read TGTGCCAGCAGTTACTTGGGGGGAATGAACACTGAAGCTTTCTTT.

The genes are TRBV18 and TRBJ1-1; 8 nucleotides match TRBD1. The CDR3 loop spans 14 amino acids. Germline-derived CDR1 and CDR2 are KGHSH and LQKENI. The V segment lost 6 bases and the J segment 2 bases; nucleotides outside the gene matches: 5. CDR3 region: CASSPDRGNTEAFF. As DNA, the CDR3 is TGTGCCAGCTCGCCAGACAGGGGCAACACTGAAGCTTTCTTT.

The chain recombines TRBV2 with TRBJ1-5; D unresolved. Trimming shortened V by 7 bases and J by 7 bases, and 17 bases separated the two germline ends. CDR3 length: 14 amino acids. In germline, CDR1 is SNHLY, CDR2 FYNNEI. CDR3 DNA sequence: TGTGCCAGCATTCGAGAGAGGGCCGGCCAGCCCCAGCATTTT. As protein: CASIRERAGQPQHF.

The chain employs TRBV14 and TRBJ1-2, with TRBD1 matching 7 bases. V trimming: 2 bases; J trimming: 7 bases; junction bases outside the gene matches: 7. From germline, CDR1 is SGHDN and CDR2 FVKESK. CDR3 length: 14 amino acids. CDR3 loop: CASSQNQGVGGYTF. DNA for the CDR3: TGTGCCAGCAGCCAAAACCAGGGGGTCGGTGGCTACACCTTC. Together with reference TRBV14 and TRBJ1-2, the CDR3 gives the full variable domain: EAGVTQFPSHSVIEKGQTVTLRCDPISGHDNLYWYRRVMGKEIKFLLHFVKESKQDESGMPNNRFLAERTGGTYSTLKVQPAELEDSGVYFCASSQNQGVGGYTFGSGTRLTVV.

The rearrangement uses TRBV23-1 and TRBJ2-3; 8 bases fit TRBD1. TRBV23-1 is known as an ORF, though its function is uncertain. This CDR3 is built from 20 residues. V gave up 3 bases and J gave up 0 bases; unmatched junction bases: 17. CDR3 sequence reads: CASSHLCRQLTGASTDTQYF. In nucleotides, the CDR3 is TGCGCCAGCAGTCATCTCTGCCGTCAACTGACAGGGGCTAGCACAGATACGCAGTATTTT.

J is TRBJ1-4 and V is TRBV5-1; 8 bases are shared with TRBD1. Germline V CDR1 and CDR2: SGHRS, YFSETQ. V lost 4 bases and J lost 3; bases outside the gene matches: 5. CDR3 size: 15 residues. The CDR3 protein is CASSRDRGPNEKLFF. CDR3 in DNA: TGCGCCAGCAGCCGAGACAGGGGACCTAATGAAAAACTGTTTTTT. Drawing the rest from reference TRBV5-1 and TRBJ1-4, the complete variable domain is KAGVTQTPRYLIKTRGQQVTLSCSPISGHRSVSWYQQTPGQGLQFLFEYFSETQRNKGNFPGRFSGRQFSNSRSEMNVSTLELGDSALYLCASSRDRGPNEKLFFGSGTQLSVL.

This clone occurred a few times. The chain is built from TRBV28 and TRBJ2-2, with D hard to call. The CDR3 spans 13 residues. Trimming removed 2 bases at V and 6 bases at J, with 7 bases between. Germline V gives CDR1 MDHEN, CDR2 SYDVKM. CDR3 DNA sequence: TGTGCCAGCAGTTTACCTCCGTCCGGGGAGCTGTTTTTT. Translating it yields CASSLPPSGELFF. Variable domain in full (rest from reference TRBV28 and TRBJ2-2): DVKVTQSSRYLVKRTGEKVFLECVQDMDHENMFWYRQDPGLGLRLIYFSYDVKMKEKGDIPEGYSVSREKKERFSLILESASTNQTSMYLCASSLPPSGELFFGEGSRLTVL.

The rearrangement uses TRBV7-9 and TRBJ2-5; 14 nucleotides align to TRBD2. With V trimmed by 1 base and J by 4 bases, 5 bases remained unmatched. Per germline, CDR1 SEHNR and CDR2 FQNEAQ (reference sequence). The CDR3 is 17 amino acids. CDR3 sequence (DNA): TGTGCCAGCAGCTTAGGGGGACTAGCGGGAGAAGGAGAGACCCAGTACTTC. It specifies CASSLGGLAGEGETQYF.

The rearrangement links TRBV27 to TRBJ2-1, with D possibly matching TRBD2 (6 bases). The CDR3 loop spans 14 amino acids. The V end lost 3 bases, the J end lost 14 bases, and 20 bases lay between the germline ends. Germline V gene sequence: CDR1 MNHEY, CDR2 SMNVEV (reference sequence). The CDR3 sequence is CASSLGSSAREKFF. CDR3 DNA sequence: TGTGCCAGCAGTTTGGGGTCTAGCGCCCGCGAGAAGTTCTTC.

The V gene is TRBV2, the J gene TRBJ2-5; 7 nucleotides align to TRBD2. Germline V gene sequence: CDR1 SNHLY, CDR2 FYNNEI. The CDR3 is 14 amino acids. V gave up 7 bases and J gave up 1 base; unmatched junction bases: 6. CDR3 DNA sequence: TGTGCCAGCAAGCCGGGAGGCCTCCAAGAGACCCAGTACTTC. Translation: CASKPGGLQETQYF.

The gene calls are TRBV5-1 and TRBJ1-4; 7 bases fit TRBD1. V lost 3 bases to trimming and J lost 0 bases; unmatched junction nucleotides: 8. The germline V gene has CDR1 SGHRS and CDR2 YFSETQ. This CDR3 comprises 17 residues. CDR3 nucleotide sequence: TGCGCCAGCAGCTCCGCCGGGACAGCTCCAACTAATGAAAAACTGTTTTTT. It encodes CASSSAGTAPTNEKLFF.

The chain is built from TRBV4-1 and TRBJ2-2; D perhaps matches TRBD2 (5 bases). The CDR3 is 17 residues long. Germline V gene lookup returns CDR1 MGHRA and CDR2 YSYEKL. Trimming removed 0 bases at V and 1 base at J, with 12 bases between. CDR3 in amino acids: CASSQEGKAGNTGELFF. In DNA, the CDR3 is TGCGCCAGCAGCCAAGAGGGAAAGGCGGGGAACACCGGGGAGCTGTTTTTT.

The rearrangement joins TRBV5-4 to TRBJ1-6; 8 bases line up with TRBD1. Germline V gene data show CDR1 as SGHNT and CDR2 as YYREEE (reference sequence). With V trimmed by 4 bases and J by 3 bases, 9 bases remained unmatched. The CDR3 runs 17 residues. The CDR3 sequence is CASSERTGTFYNSPLHF. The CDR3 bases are TGTGCCAGCAGCGAACGGACAGGGACCTTCTATAATTCACCCCTCCACTTT.

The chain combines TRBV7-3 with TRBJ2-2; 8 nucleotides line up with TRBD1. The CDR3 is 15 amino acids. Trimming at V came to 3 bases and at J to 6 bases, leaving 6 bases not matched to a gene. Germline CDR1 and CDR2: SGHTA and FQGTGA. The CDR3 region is CASSLGRTGPGELFF. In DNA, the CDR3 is TGTGCCAGCAGCTTGGGCCGGACAGGGCCCGGGGAGCTGTTTTTT.

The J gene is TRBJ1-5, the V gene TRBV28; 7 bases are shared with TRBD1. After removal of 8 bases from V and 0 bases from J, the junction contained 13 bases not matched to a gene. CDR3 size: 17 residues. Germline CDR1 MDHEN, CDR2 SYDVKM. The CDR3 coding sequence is TGTGCCAGCGCTTCCGGGACAGCCCCATATAGCAATCAGCCCCAGCATTTT. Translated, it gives CASASGTAPYSNQPQHF.

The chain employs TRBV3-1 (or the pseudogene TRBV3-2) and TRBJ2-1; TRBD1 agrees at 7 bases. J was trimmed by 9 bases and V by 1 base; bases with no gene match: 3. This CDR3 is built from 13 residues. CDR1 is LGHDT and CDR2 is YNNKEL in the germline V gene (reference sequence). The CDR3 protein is CASSQGQGTEQFF. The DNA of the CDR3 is TGTGCCAGCAGCCAAGGACAGGGTACTGAGCAGTTCTTC.

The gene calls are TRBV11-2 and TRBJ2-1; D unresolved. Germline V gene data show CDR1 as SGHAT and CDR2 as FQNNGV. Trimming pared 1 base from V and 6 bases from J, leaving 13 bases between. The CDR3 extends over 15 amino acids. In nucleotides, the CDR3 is TGTGCCAGCAGCTTAGGGGCAGGCCCCTTCAATGAGCAGTTCTTC. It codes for CASSLGAGPFNEQFF.